These 7 T cell receptor beta chains originate from one sample sequenced in a study of cytomegalovirus exposure and HLA in healthy donors. Clones were read by immunoSEQ multiplex PCR, and TCRdb kept only the in-frame ones, dropping some. The table lists hundreds of thousands of clones, 80% to 90% of them singletons. Sequencing was done on a sample of PBMCs. Receptor source: a woman aged 18-29 years in good health and CMV-seropositive.

The chain recombines TRBV5-1 with TRBJ2-1; TRBD2 matches 7 bases. Losses at the gene ends were 0 bases for V and 7 bases for J; bases not matched to a gene: 7. Germline assignment: CDR1 SGHRS and CDR2 YFSETQ. The CDR3 totals 15 residues. CDR3 nucleotides: TGCGCCAGCAGCTTGGCTAGCGGAGGAGGGAATGAGCAGTTCTTC. It specifies CASSLASGGGNEQFF.

This clone has more than one count but fewer than ten. The rearrangement links TRBV27 to TRBJ2-7, with 7 bases that match TRBD1. V shed 4 bases and J 5 bases; nucleotides not matched to a gene: 5. Germline V gene lookup returns CDR1 MNHEY and CDR2 SMNVEV (reference sequence). The CDR3 loop spans 13 amino acids. Here the CDR3 DNA reads TGTGCCAGCAGTTCGACAGGGCTGAACGAGCAGTACTTC. It yields the protein CASSSTGLNEQYF.

V usage is TRBV27 and J usage is TRBJ2-1; TRBD2 is a possible D gene (6 bases). There are 17 residues in the CDR3. V was trimmed by 1 base and J by 5 bases, leaving 18 bases between them. The germline V gene encodes CDR1 MNHEY and CDR2 SMNVEV (reference sequence). CDR3 sequence reads: CASSLFMLPSVHNEQFF. CDR3 nucleotides: TGTGCCAGCAGTTTATTCATGCTCCCTAGCGTACACAATGAGCAGTTCTTC.

The chain carries TRBV5-4 and TRBJ1-2; D is possibly TRBD1 (5 bases). Germline CDR1 reads SGHNT; CDR2 reads YYREEE (reference sequence). V shed 4 bases and J shed 1 base, with 14 bases lying between them. The CDR3 runs 15 residues. The CDR3 loop is CASSPRQGLNYGYTF. CDR3 nucleotide sequence: TGTGCCAGCAGCCCTCGGCAGGGCCTTAACTATGGCTACACCTTC.

The V and J genes are TRBV28 and TRBJ1-2; D gene unclear. CDR3 length equals 12 residues. The germline V and J ends were trimmed by 5 bases and 4 bases, with 8 bases remaining between them. Germline V gene data show CDR1 as MDHEN and CDR2 as SYDVKM. The CDR3 DNA is TGTGCCAGCAGTGGACTTTTCTATGGCTACACCTTC. It yields the protein CASSGLFYGYTF.

This clone has only a few counts. The rearrangement uses TRBV5-1 and TRBJ2-2; 7 bases fit TRBD1. The V gene end was trimmed by 10 bases and the J gene end by 5 bases; junction bases not matched to a gene: 8. Germline V CDR1 and CDR2: SGHRS, YFSETQ. The CDR3 runs to 13 residues. CDR3 nucleotides: TGCGCCGTCCAACAGGGGAGAACCGGGGAGCTGTTTTTT. Translated: CAVQQGRTGELFF.

The CDR3 loop reads CASSLLTSGDYEQYF. CDR3 sequence (DNA): TGTGCCAGCAGTTTACTCACTAGCGGAGATTACGAGCAGTACTTC. The J gene is TRBJ2-7, the V gene TRBV28; 8 bases are shared with TRBD2. CDR1 and CDR2 (germline): MDHEN, SYDVKM. The CDR3 runs to 15 residues. The V segment lost 2 bases and the J segment 4 bases; nucleotides outside the gene matches: 7.